This TCR beta chain appears in the sequencing data of a study of blood T cell repertoires in COVID-19. Overall study: Samples representing acute and convalescent COVID-19 were sourced from the United States, Italy and Spain. T cells, B-cell-depleted T cells, or PBMCs supplied cDNA or gDNA.

Looked up from germline, CDR1 is KGHSH and CDR2 is LQKENI. The CDR3 contains 14 residues. Trimming removed 3 bases from V and 0 bases from J, with 6 bases in between. Source study methods: Quantification of nucleated cells was approximated via reference gene primer amplification. Some clones are missing from TCRdb's copy, which holds only in-frame ones; the method was immunoSEQ multiplex PCR. The D gene and trimming were derived from the DNA, and the V and J assignments and clone size from that table. The sample has approximately 67,000 clones, roughly nine tenths seen once. This rearrangement joins TRBV18 to TRBJ1-5; D ambiguous. The origin of this receptor is a human donor in a cohort sampled during active COVID-19. Sequenced input: peripheral blood. CDR3 loop: CASSPQDSNQPQHF. CDR3 sequence (DNA): TGTGCCAGCTCACCTCAGGATAGCAATCAGCCCCAGCATTTT.